The rows below give T cell receptor beta chains drawn from one sample of a study of T cell responses to AZD1222 COVID-19 vaccine. The method was immunoSEQ multiplex PCR; TCRdb's version includes in-frame clones alone and lacks a portion of them. Here the sample spans over 100,000 clones, around 86% being singletons. Sequenced here: peripheral blood, sampled on day 0 of AZD1222 vaccination. The receptors derive from an adult in good health. Both conserved end residues are part of each CDR3. The D gene is left open where the match is weak. Clone sizes are given selectively: once, few, many, or a class where the clone is expanded.

TRBV2,TRBJ2-3,NA,TRBD1,CASRARDRAYPDTQYF,TGTGCCAGCAGGGCCCGGGACAGGGCGTATCCAGATACGCAGTATTTT
TRBV27,TRBJ1-6,NA,NA,CASRPVVDSPLHF,TGTGCCAGCAGGCCGGTTGTAGATTCACCCCTCCACTTT
TRBV10-3,TRBJ2-3,NA,NA,CAISAGIGTDTQYF,TGTGCCATCAGTGCAGGTATCGGCACAGATACGCAGTATTTT
TRBV29-1,TRBJ1-1,NA,NA,CSVDGGVGTEAFF,TGCAGCGTTGATGGGGGGGTAGGCACTGAAGCTTTCTTT
TRBV6-5,TRBJ2-1,NA,NA,CAVGSGAYNEQFF,TGTGCCGTAGGCTCAGGGGCCTACAATGAGCAGTTCTTC
TRBV19,TRBJ2-2,NA,NA,CASSMLRGAGELFF,TGTGCCAGTAGTATGCTCAGGGGCGCCGGGGAGCTGTTTTTT
TRBV7-2,TRBJ1-5,once,NA,CASSLAHGRDQPQHF,TGTGCCAGCAGCTTAGCCCATGGGAGGGATCAGCCCCAGCATTTT
TRBV27,TRBJ1-2,NA,NA,CASSLGGSVYGYTF,TGTGCCAGCAGTTTAGGGGGCTCAGTCTATGGCTACACCTTC
TRBV4-1,TRBJ1-3,few,NA,CASSQDGYQSGTIYF,TGCGCCAGCAGCCAAGACGGCTACCAGAGTGGCACCATATATTTT
TRBV5-6,TRBJ1-3,NA,NA,CASSLRRLGTIYF,TGTGCCAGCAGCTTGCGCAGGTTGGGCACCATATATTTT
TRBV28,TRBJ2-7,NA,NA,CASRRTDRSSYEQYF,TGTGCCAGCAGGCGGACGGACCGAAGCTCCTACGAGCAGTACTTC
TRBV6-5,TRBJ1-2,NA,NA,CASSYYRSNYGYTF,TGTGCCAGCAGTTACTACAGGTCTAACTATGGCTACACCTTC
TRBV28,TRBJ1-2,NA,NA,CASSLSWAPGEYGYTF,TGTGCCAGCAGTTTAAGTTGGGCCCCGGGAGAATATGGCTACACCTTC
TRBV18,TRBJ2-4,NA,NA,CASSPQGSAKNIQYF,TGTGCCAGCTCACCCCAGGGTTCGGCCAAAAACATTCAGTACTTC
TRBV7-2,TRBJ1-2,NA,TRBD1,CASSLDVGGGNYGYTF,TGTGCCAGCAGCTTAGATGTAGGGGGCGGAAACTATGGCTACACCTTC
TRBV21-1,TRBJ1-3,NA,NA,CASSKIRGSGNTIYF,TGTGCCAGCAGCAAAATACGGGGGTCTGGAAACACCATATATTTT
TRBV15,TRBJ1-5,NA,NA,CATSTTGNQPQHF,TGTGCCACCAGCACTACCGGCAATCAGCCCCAGCATTTT
TRBV27,TRBJ2-7,NA,TRBD1,CASSSTGTGFYEQYF,TGTGCCAGCAGTTCAACCGGGACAGGGTTCTACGAGCAGTACTTC
TRBV27,TRBJ2-6,NA,NA,CASSPLAGANVLTF,TGTGCCAGCAGTCCCCTGGCTGGGGCCAACGTCCTGACTTTC
TRBV30,TRBJ1-5,NA,TRBD1,CAWSEETGGRPQHF,TGTGCCTGGAGTGAAGAGACAGGGGGCCGGCCCCAGCATTTT
TRBV6-5,TRBJ1-2,few,TRBD1,CASAGTGANYGYTF,TGTGCCAGCGCAGGTACAGGGGCTAACTATGGCTACACCTTC
TRBV6-5,TRBJ1-1,once,NA,CASRRKTENTEAFF,TGTGCCAGCAGGAGGAAGACAGAGAACACTGAAGCTTTCTTT
TRBV6-1,TRBJ2-1,NA,NA,CASSEEPYYNEQFF,TGTGCCAGCAGTGAAGAGCCCTACTACAATGAGCAGTTCTTC
TRBV20-1,TRBJ2-3,NA,NA,CSASQQGWGDTQYF,TGCAGTGCTAGTCAACAGGGTTGGGGAGATACGCAGTATTTT
TRBV30,TRBJ2-3,NA,TRBD2,CAFPKREYTDTQYF,TGTGCCTTCCCTAAGCGGGAGTACACAGATACGCAGTATTTT
TRBV9,TRBJ2-3,NA,TRBD1,CASSVGGTGYTDTQYF,TGTGCCAGCAGCGTAGGAGGGACAGGGTACACAGATACGCAGTATTTT
TRBV5-1,TRBJ2-1,NA,NA,CASTLPTGPPGHNEQFF,TGCGCCAGCACGCTCCCGACGGGTCCACCGGGGCACAATGAGCAGTTCTTC
TRBV5-6,TRBJ2-4,NA,NA,CASSYRGAKNIQYF,TGTGCCAGCAGCTACCGAGGAGCCAAAAACATTCAGTACTTC
TRBV19,TRBJ2-5,NA,NA,CASSIGGQVQETQYF,TGTGCCAGTAGTATAGGGGGCCAGGTTCAAGAGACCCAGTACTTC
TRBV19,TRBJ2-1,NA,NA,CATRGGREQFF,TGTGCCACTAGGGGGGGACGAGAGCAGTTCTTC
TRBV7-6,TRBJ1-4,NA,TRBD1,CASSSDRTGTGKEKLFF,TGTGCCAGCAGCTCCGACAGAACCGGGACAGGGAAAGAAAAACTGTTTTTT
TRBV5-4,TRBJ2-3,NA,NA,CASSLAEGPNTDTQYF,TGTGCCAGCAGCTTGGCCGAAGGTCCGAACACAGATACGCAGTATTTT
TRBV5-4,TRBJ2-5,NA,TRBD1,CASSPGQGAWETQYF,TGTGCCAGCAGCCCCGGACAGGGGGCTTGGGAGACCCAGTACTTC
TRBV7-8,TRBJ1-2,NA,TRBD1,CASSLARQGDYGYTF,TGTGCCAGCAGCTTAGCGCGACAGGGCGACTATGGCTACACCTTC
TRBV18,TRBJ2-7,NA,NA,CASSLVGEGEQYF,TGTGCCAGCTCCCTGGTGGGGGAAGGCGAGCAGTACTTC
TRBV11-2,TRBJ1-2,NA,NA,CASSLGLRDGYTF,TGTGCCAGCAGCTTAGGACTCAGGGATGGCTACACCTTC
TRBV19,TRBJ2-2,NA,TRBD2,CASSSRGVAGELFF,TGTGCCAGTAGTTCGCGGGGGGTCGCCGGGGAGCTGTTTTTT
TRBV5-1,TRBJ2-5,NA,TRBD1,CASSPGQRMETQYF,TGCGCCAGCAGCCCGGGACAGCGGATGGAGACCCAGTACTTC
TRBV9,TRBJ2-7,NA,NA,CASSVDNYEQYF,TGTGCCAGCAGCGTAGACAACTACGAGCAGTACTTC
TRBV20-1,TRBJ2-3,once,TRBD1,CSASLQGARADTQYF,TGCAGTGCTAGTCTCCAGGGGGCTAGGGCAGATACGCAGTATTTT
TRBV15,TRBJ1-1,NA,NA,CATSTGINTEAFF,TGTGCCACCAGCACTGGGATAAACACTGAAGCTTTCTTT
TRBV6-1,TRBJ2-2,NA,NA,CASSARGSGELFF,TGTGCCAGCAGTGCGCGGGGATCCGGGGAGCTGTTTTTT
TRBV10-3,TRBJ1-1,NA,NA,CAISPVGNRAEAFF,TGTGCCATCAGCCCAGTCGGGAACCGGGCTGAAGCTTTCTTT
TRBV3-1/TRBV3-2,TRBJ1-6,NA,NA,CASSQDEGNSPLHF,TGTGCCAGCAGCCAAGATGAGGGGAATTCACCCCTCCACTTT
TRBV19,TRBJ2-1,NA,NA,CASKRFGVGRHIRNEQFF,TGTGCCAGTAAAAGATTTGGTGTGGGTCGACATATACGGAATGAGCAGTTCTTC
TRBV5-4,TRBJ1-6,NA,TRBD1,CASRLDRGGSPLHF,TGTGCCAGCAGGCTGGACAGGGGGGGATCACCCCTCCACTTT
TRBV30,TRBJ2-3,NA,NA,CAWRRRGSTDTQYF,TGTGCCTGGAGAAGACGGGGAAGCACAGATACGCAGTATTTT
TRBV7-2,TRBJ2-2,NA,NA,CASIQSGRPSSTGELFF,TGTGCCAGCATCCAAAGCGGACGCCCAAGTTCCACCGGGGAGCTGTTTTTT
TRBV10-3,TRBJ2-5,once,TRBD1,CAISRDSDRETQYF,TGTGCCATCAGTCGGGACAGCGACCGAGAGACCCAGTACTTC
TRBV27,TRBJ1-1,NA,NA,CASRGGMNTEAFF,TGTGCCAGCCGGGGAGGGATGAACACTGAAGCTTTCTTT
TRBV29-1,TRBJ2-1,NA,NA,CSVERTATWVF,TGCAGCGTTGAGAGGACAGCAACCTGGGTCTTC
TRBV19,TRBJ2-7,NA,TRBD2,CASSPQTSGSPYEQYF,TGTGCCAGTAGTCCCCAAACTAGCGGGTCACCATACGAGCAGTACTTC
TRBV6-2/TRBV6-3,TRBJ1-4,NA,NA,CASSYLAGASLSELFF,TGTGCCAGCAGTTACTTGGCAGGGGCCTCACTATCGGAACTGTTTTTT
TRBV14,TRBJ1-2,NA,NA,CASSPRTTNYGYTF,TGTGCCAGCAGCCCCAGGACAACTAACTATGGCTACACCTTC
TRBV7-2,TRBJ2-3,NA,NA,CASSHATSTDTQYF,TGTGCCAGCAGCCATGCAACTAGCACAGATACGCAGTATTTT
TRBV28,TRBJ2-5,NA,TRBD2,CASSLGLAQETQYF,TGTGCCAGCAGTTTGGGACTAGCCCAAGAGACCCAGTACTTC